The next 30 T cell receptor beta chains were all read from a single sample in a study of cytomegalovirus exposure and HLA in healthy donors. The assay was immunoSEQ multiplex PCR, and TCRdb's table has in-frame clones only and misses some. The sample includes 150,000 to 200,000 clones, approximately 80% of them seen just once. The sample taken for sequencing was PBMCs. All receptors derive from a man aged 30 to 39 in good health and CMV-seropositive.

The rearrangement uses TRBV4-3 and TRBJ1-5, with TRBD1 as a possible D gene (6 bases). Germline values: CDR1 LGHNA, CDR2 YSLEER. V was cut by 0 bases and J by 6 bases, with 9 bases left in between. This CDR3 has 14 residues. The DNA for the CDR3 is TGCGCCAGCAGCCAAGATCAGGGGCTTCAGCCCCAGCATTTT. Amino acids: CASSQDQGLQPQHF.

V usage is TRBV19 and J usage is TRBJ2-2; unclear D gene. The CDR3 is made up of 13 amino acids. V was clipped by 7 bases and J by 1 base, with 7 bases between them. Germline assignment: CDR1 LNHDA and CDR2 SQIVND (reference sequence). This chain's CDR3 is CASTVVNTGELFF. The DNA for the CDR3 is TGTGCCAGTACTGTCGTGAACACCGGGGAGCTGTTTTTT.

The rearrangement links TRBV6-5 to TRBJ2-4; possibly TRBD1 for D (6 bases). Trimming pared 6 bases from V and 8 bases from J, leaving 17 bases between. Germline CDR1 reads MNHEY; CDR2 reads SVGAGI. The CDR3 spans 14 residues. The CDR3 bases are TGTGCCAGCAGCATCGACCGGGACATTTACATTCAGTACTTC. This translates into CASSIDRDIYIQYF.

CDR3 DNA sequence: TGCGCCAGCAGCCGACGGACAGGGGATGGGCACTATGGCTACACCTTC. Its translation: CASSRRTGDGHYGYTF. The chain joins TRBV4-1 to TRBJ1-2, with 9 bases fitting TRBD1. The V and J ends lost 4 bases and 3 bases, in that order; junction bases with no gene match: 9. The CDR3 length is 16 residues. The V gene's germline CDR1 is MGHRA and CDR2 YSYEKL.

The rearrangement uses TRBV5-1 and TRBJ1-1, with D possibly being TRBD1 (5 bases). The germline V and J ends were trimmed by 4 bases and 4 bases, with 17 bases remaining between them. From germline, CDR1 is SGHRS and CDR2 YFSETQ. The length of the CDR3 is 15 residues. CDR3 DNA sequence: TGCGCCAGCAGCACGGGGGTGATCGCGACCACTGAAGCTTTCTTT. Translation: CASSTGVIATTEAFF. The variable domain in full, with the rest retrieved from reference TRBV5-1 and TRBJ1-1, is KAGVTQTPRYLIKTRGQQVTLSCSPISGHRSVSWYQQTPGQGLQFLFEYFSETQRNKGNFPGRFSGRQFSNSRSEMNVSTLELGDSALYLCASSTGVIATTEAFFGQGTRLTVV.

V usage is TRBV4-2 and J usage is TRBJ2-1; 7 bases are a match to TRBD2. The CDR3 is 15 amino acids. V was clipped by 0 bases and J by 13 bases; unmatched bases: 12. Germline CDR1 and CDR2: LGHNA and YNFKEQ. The CDR3 DNA sequence: TGTGCCAGCAGCCAAGAGCCGCTAGCGGCCCGTGTTCAGTTCTTC. Translated: CASSQEPLAARVQFF.

The rearrangement links TRBV7-8 to TRBJ1-3; TRBD1 agrees at 7 bases. Germline lookup yields CDR1 SGHVS and CDR2 FQNEAQ. This CDR3 contains 18 residues. V lost 5 bases, J lost 4 bases, and 17 bases stayed unmatched. This CDR3 is CASSPRLSPQGSGNTIYF. The DNA of the CDR3 is TGTGCCAGCAGCCCACGGCTGTCCCCACAGGGGTCCGGAAACACCATATATTTT.

The genes are TRBV5-8 and TRBJ2-1, with D perhaps matching TRBD2 (5 bases). The ends were cut back, 5 bases at V and 0 bases at J, with 24 bases in the middle. Per germline, CDR1 SGHTS and CDR2 YDEGEE. The CDR3 runs to 19 residues. CDR3 sequence reads: CASSPAGKVVSLSYNEQFF. Here the CDR3 DNA reads TGTGCCAGCAGTCCTGCCGGGAAGGTAGTGTCGCTCTCCTACAATGAGCAGTTCTTC.

This rearrangement joins TRBV4-1 to TRBJ2-4; TRBD1 matches 11 bases. This CDR3 spans 16 amino acids. V gave up 3 bases and J gave up 0 bases; unmatched junction bases: 1. Germline CDR1 reads MGHRA; CDR2 reads YSYEKL. CDR3 DNA: TGCGCCAGCAGCCAGGGGACAGGGGGAGCCAAAAACATTCAGTACTTC. Encoded protein: CASSQGTGGAKNIQYF.

The rearrangement links TRBV7-9 to TRBJ1-2, with 9 nucleotides matching TRBD1. Unmatched junction bases numbered 3, after V lost 1 base and J lost 6 bases. Looked up from germline, CDR1 is SEHNR and CDR2 is FQNEAQ (reference sequence). The CDR3 is made up of 14 amino acids. CDR3 in DNA: TGTGCCAGCAGCTTAGTTTGGACAGGGGATGGCTACACCTTC. Translation gives CASSLVWTGDGYTF.

As for this clone: Other DNA sequences within the sample encode an identical CDR3. The V gene is TRBV7-3, the J gene TRBJ2-1, with TRBD2 identical over 11 bases. The trim removed 5 bases at V and 6 bases at J, leaving 3 bases unmatched. CDR1 SGHTA and CDR2 FQGTGA come from the germline V gene. The CDR3 sequence is 14 residues long. The CDR3 DNA reads TGTGCCAGCAGCCGACTAGCGGGGCCCAATGAGCAGTTCTTC. Translation gives CASSRLAGPNEQFF.

This chain joins TRBV7-8 and TRBJ2-7, with 8 bases that match TRBD2. The CDR3 totals 14 residues. Trimming removed 6 bases from V and 3 bases from J; junction bases left unmatched: 7. From germline, CDR1 is SGHVS and CDR2 FQNEAQ. The CDR3 DNA reads as TGTGCCAGCAGTCTTAGCGGGACCAACTACGAGCAGTACTTC. Amino acid sequence: CASSLSGTNYEQYF.

This chain uses TRBV5-8 with TRBJ2-7, with TRBD1 matching 9 bases. Trimming at V came to 3 bases and at J to 3 bases, leaving 1 base not matched to a gene. Germline V gene sequence: CDR1 SGHTS, CDR2 YDEGEE. This CDR3 spans 13 amino acids. The CDR3 reads CASSSGQGYEQYF. For the CDR3, the DNA is TGTGCCAGCAGCTCGGGACAGGGCTACGAGCAGTACTTC.

This clone was recorded once. The V gene is TRBV6-1, the J gene TRBJ1-6; D gene unclear. Germline V lookup: CDR1 MNHNS, CDR2 SASEGT. The CDR3 sequence is 13 residues long. With 2 bases removed from V and 8 bases from J, the gap between germline ends came to 7 bases. The CDR3 sequence is CASSESFDSPLHF. The CDR3 coding sequence is TGTGCCAGCAGTGAATCTTTTGATTCACCCCTCCACTTT.

This clone was recorded once. The chain employs TRBV6-5 and TRBJ1-2; D possibly corresponds to TRBD1 (6 bases). Germline assignment: CDR1 MNHEY and CDR2 SVGAGI. V lost 4 bases and J lost 5, with 17 bases in between. The length of the CDR3 is 15 residues. The CDR3 loop reads CASSFDRLGIYGYTF. The CDR3 nucleotides are TGTGCCAGCAGTTTTGACAGGTTGGGAATTTATGGCTACACCTTC.

The rearrangement uses TRBV5-1 and TRBJ2-3; a weak D match, TRBD2 (5 bases). Germline CDR1 and CDR2: SGHRS and YFSETQ. The CDR3 length is 14 residues. V was clipped by 0 bases and J by 4 bases, with 9 bases between them. The CDR3 is CASSLELASDTQYF. In DNA, the CDR3 is TGCGCCAGCAGCTTGGAATTAGCGTCAGATACGCAGTATTTT.

V is TRBV10-1 and J is TRBJ2-1, with 7 bases aligning to TRBD2. The CDR3 is made up of 16 amino acids. V dropped 7 bases and J dropped 7; count of bases not matched to a gene: 16. The germline V gene has CDR1 WNHNN and CDR2 SYGVQD (reference sequence). The CDR3 coding sequence is TGCGCCAGCAATCCTGGGGGGAGGGGCCTACAGAATGAGCAGTTCTTC. Translation: CASNPGGRGLQNEQFF.

This chain joins TRBV13 and TRBJ2-7; TRBD1 aligns across 8 bases. Germline V gives CDR1 PRHDT, CDR2 FYEKMQ (reference sequence). V lost 2 bases and J lost 2; bases outside the gene matches: 5. The CDR3 spans 15 residues. CDR3 DNA: TGTGCCAGCAGCTTATTCGACAGGGGAACCTACGAGCAGTACTTC. This encodes CASSLFDRGTYEQYF.

The chain uses TRBV5-1 and TRBJ2-1, with D perhaps matching TRBD1 (5 bases). V lost 0 bases, J lost 5 bases, and 12 bases lay in between. The CDR3 runs to 15 residues. Per the germline V gene, CDR1 is SGHRS and CDR2 is YFSETQ. DNA of the CDR3: TGCGCCAGCAGCTTGGCCTCGGCAGGGAACAATGAGCAGTTCTTC. It yields the protein CASSLASAGNNEQFF. The entire variable domain, with the rest obtained from reference TRBV5-1 and TRBJ2-1, is as follows: KAGVTQTPRYLIKTRGQQVTLSCSPISGHRSVSWYQQTPGQGLQFLFEYFSETQRNKGNFPGRFSGRQFSNSRSEMNVSTLELGDSALYLCASSLASAGNNEQFFGPGTRLTVL.

The count of this clone is one. V is TRBV28 and J is TRBJ1-3; a possible D gene is TRBD1 (5 bases). Germline values: CDR1 MDHEN, CDR2 SYDVKM. This CDR3 comprises 15 residues. The V and J ends lost 4 bases and 8 bases respectively, with 18 bases between them. CDR3 DNA: TGTGCCAGCAGTTCCCCGGGGGGGGTTGGGGACACCATATATTTT. Translating it yields CASSSPGGVGDTIYF.

The chain links TRBV9 to TRBJ2-2; D uncertain. Trimming removed 0 bases at V and 5 bases at J, with 5 bases between. The CDR3 loop spans 13 amino acids. Germline V gene data show CDR1 as SGDLS and CDR2 as YYNGEE. CDR3 in amino acids: CASSVGLTGELFF. The CDR3 bases are TGTGCCAGCAGCGTAGGTCTAACCGGGGAGCTGTTTTTT. The complete variable domain, with remaining parts taken from reference TRBV9 and TRBJ2-2, reads DSGVTQTPKHLITATGQRVTLRCSPRSGDLSVYWYQQSLDQGLQFLIQYYNGEERAKGNILERFSAQQFPDLHSELNLSSLELGDSALYFCASSVGLTGELFFGEGSRLTVL.

This rearrangement joins TRBV2 to TRBJ2-1, with TRBD1 matching over 8 bases. Germline CDR1 SNHLY, CDR2 FYNNEI. This CDR3 has 15 residues. With 5 bases clipped from V and 6 bases from J, the junction kept 9 bases outside the gene matches. CDR3 region: CASSPRTGTGNEQFF. Here the CDR3 DNA reads TGTGCCAGCAGTCCACGGACAGGGACGGGCAATGAGCAGTTCTTC.

V is TRBV6-5 and J is TRBJ1-1; weak D call: TRBD1 (6 bases). Germline values: CDR1 MNHEY, CDR2 SVGAGI. Trimming shortened V by 0 bases and J by 3 bases, and 11 bases separated the two germline ends. This CDR3 contains 15 residues. The CDR3 nucleotides read TGTGCCAGCAGTTACTCTGGGGGGGCGCACACTGAAGCTTTCTTT. Its translation: CASSYSGGAHTEAFF.

This chain connects TRBV15 to TRBJ2-7; D might be TRBD1 (6 bases). Germline V gives CDR1 LNHNV, CDR2 YYDKDF (reference sequence). V lost 1 base and J 4 bases, leaving 17 bases between the germline ends. CDR3 length: 16 residues. As DNA, the CDR3 is TGTGCCACCAGCAGAGGAGCAGGGGCCGCAATTTACGAGCAGTACTTC. Translated, it gives CATSRGAGAAIYEQYF.

The chain links TRBV9 to TRBJ2-1; tentative D call: TRBD1 (5 bases). Trimming cost V 0 bases and J 6 bases, with 7 bases left between them. Per the germline V gene, CDR1 is SGDLS and CDR2 is YYNGEE. The CDR3 extends over 13 amino acids. CDR3 in DNA: TGTGCCAGCAGCGTAGGACAGCCCAATGAGCAGTTCTTC. This translates into CASSVGQPNEQFF.

The CDR3 sequence: CASSLRQGSYNEQFF. In DNA form, the CDR3 reads TGTGCCAGCAGCCTCCGACAGGGCTCCTACAATGAGCAGTTCTTC. V gene TRBV11-2 combines with J gene TRBJ2-1; the match to TRBD1 covers 7 bases. This CDR3 is 15 amino acids long. Germline V gene lookup returns CDR1 SGHAT and CDR2 FQNNGV. Trimming took 5 bases from V and 0 from J; bases not matched to a gene: 4.

V usage is TRBV5-6 and J usage is TRBJ2-5; 8 nucleotides line up with TRBD2. The V and J ends lost 0 bases and 5 bases, in that order; junction bases with no gene match: 12. Germline assignment: CDR1 SGHDT and CDR2 YYEEEE. CDR3 length: 17 amino acids. CDR3 sequence reads: CASSLAGGGTKLETQYF. Written as DNA, the CDR3 is TGTGCCAGCAGCTTGGCGGGAGGGGGAACAAAGCTCGAGACCCAGTACTTC.

The V gene is TRBV4-3, the J gene TRBJ2-6; 10 nucleotides match TRBD1. CDR1 and CDR2 from the germline V gene are LGHNA and YSLEER. This CDR3 region has 19 residues. The V and J ends lost 0 bases and 2 bases, in that order; junction bases with no gene match: 7. The CDR3 DNA reads TGCGCCAGCAGCCAAGATCCAGACAGGGGGCTTCCTGGGGCCAACGTCCTGACTTTC. This encodes CASSQDPDRGLPGANVLTF.

The chain carries TRBV15 and TRBJ1-3; 9 bases fit TRBD1. With 5 bases clipped from V and 0 bases from J, the junction kept 8 bases outside the gene matches. The CDR3 extends over 17 amino acids. Germline assignment: CDR1 LNHNV and CDR2 YYDKDF (reference sequence). In DNA form, the CDR3 reads TGTGCCACCAGCCGCCGGGACAGGGCCTTCTCTGGAAACACCATATATTTT. Encoded protein: CATSRRDRAFSGNTIYF.

The chain has TRBV6-1 and TRBJ2-7; 9 nucleotides match TRBD1. Per germline, CDR1 MNHNS and CDR2 SASEGT. The CDR3 covers 14 residues. J lost 0 bases, V lost 7 bases, and 4 bases had no gene match. The CDR3 reads CASTRQGDSYEQYF. The CDR3, as DNA: TGTGCCAGCACGAGACAGGGGGACTCCTACGAGCAGTACTTC.